Shown below are 27 T cell receptor beta chains from a single sample sequenced in a study of blood T cell repertoires in COVID-19. The method was immunoSEQ multiplex PCR; TCRdb's version includes in-frame clones alone and lacks a portion of them. The sample lists 100,000 to 130,000 clones; 75% to 95% were seen once. Sequences were obtained from peripheral blood. These receptors originate from a woman between 25 and 40 years old with acute or convalescent COVID-19.

This sequence joins TRBV3-1 (or the pseudogene TRBV3-2) and TRBJ1-1; D is ambiguous. CDR1 is LGHDT, CDR2 YNNKEL, per germline (reference sequence). Trimming cost V 0 bases and J 3 bases, with 11 bases left between them. CDR3 length: 15 amino acids. The chain's CDR3 is CASSQEKRKDTEAFF. CDR3 DNA sequence: TGTGCCAGCAGCCAAGAGAAGCGGAAGGACACTGAAGCTTTCTTT.

CDR3 amino acids: CASSLAVYLGGTEAFF. The DNA of the CDR3 is TGCGCCAGCAGCTTGGCTGTTTATCTAGGGGGTACTGAAGCTTTCTTT. V usage is TRBV5-1 and J usage is TRBJ1-1, with a weak D call TRBD1 (6 bases). The ends were cut back, 0 bases at V and 5 bases at J, with 17 bases in the middle. Germline V gene data show CDR1 as SGHRS and CDR2 as YFSETQ. The CDR3 covers 16 residues.

The chain uses TRBV27 and TRBJ1-2; 9 bases map to TRBD1. The CDR3 covers 14 residues. Germline CDR1 and CDR2: MNHEY and SMNVEV (reference sequence). The V segment lost 6 bases and the J segment 4 bases; nucleotides outside the gene matches: 6. The CDR3 DNA reads TGTGCCAGCAGACCAACAGGGGGCTTCTATGGCTACACCTTC. Translating gives CASRPTGGFYGYTF.

This clone appeared a few times. The V gene is TRBV6-4, the J gene TRBJ2-2, with 13 nucleotides matching TRBD2. The CDR3 loop spans 15 amino acids. Germline V gives CDR1 MRHNA, CDR2 SNTAGT. V lost 6 bases to trimming and J lost 7 bases; unmatched junction nucleotides: 5. In DNA form, the CDR3 reads TGTGCCAGCAGCGGACTAGCGGGAGCTGGCGGGGAGCTGTTTTTT. Amino acid sequence: CASSGLAGAGGELFF.

This chain connects TRBV27 to TRBJ1-2; 7 nucleotides match TRBD1. CDR1 is MNHEY and CDR2 is SMNVEV in the germline V gene (reference sequence). CDR3 length: 16 residues. V trimming: 5 bases; J trimming: 5 bases; junction bases outside the gene matches: 14. The CDR3 reads CASSGTLGQNRYGYTF. The CDR3 nucleotides read TGTGCCAGCAGTGGGACCCTGGGACAGAACAGATATGGCTACACCTTC.

This sequence joins TRBV25-1 and TRBJ2-7; TRBD2 is a possible D gene (7 bases). The CDR3 runs 16 residues. V was cut by 10 bases and J by 0 bases, with 22 bases left in between. Germline CDR1 and CDR2: MGHDK and SYGVNS. The CDR3 sequence is CATGTQGRVSSYEQYF. CDR3 DNA sequence: TGTGCCACCGGAACTCAGGGGAGGGTCAGCTCCTACGAGCAGTACTTC.

This clone came up a few times. The rearrangement links TRBV28 to TRBJ1-5; perhaps TRBD1 as D (6 bases). The V end was cut by 3 bases, the J end by 4 bases, with 10 bases between. Germline CDR1 is MDHEN and CDR2 is SYDVKM. The CDR3 runs to 14 residues. CDR3 region: CASSFRGWNQPQHF. CDR3 bases: TGTGCCAGCAGTTTCAGGGGTTGGAATCAGCCCCAGCATTTT.

V is TRBV19 and J is TRBJ2-1; D gene ambiguous. The CDR3 sequence is 12 residues long. The germline V gene encodes CDR1 LNHDA and CDR2 SQIVND (reference sequence). The V gene lost 5 bases and the J gene lost 5 bases, with 7 bases spanning the gap. CDR3 sequence (DNA): TGTGCCAGTAGTCGCGGTCACAATGAGCAGTTCTTC. Translation: CASSRGHNEQFF.

The gene calls are TRBV7-8 and TRBJ1-4, with 7 bases matching TRBD1. Trimming at V came to 8 bases and at J to 8 bases, leaving 8 bases not matched to a gene. CDR3 size: 13 residues. Per the germline V gene, CDR1 is SGHVS and CDR2 is FQNEAQ. CDR3 coding DNA: TGTGCCAGCGCACGACAGGGCTCCGAAAAACTGTTTTTT. Its translation: CASARQGSEKLFF.

The J gene is TRBJ1-1, the V gene TRBV30, with 8 bases fitting TRBD1. V trimming: 2 bases; J trimming: 3 bases; junction bases outside the gene matches: 5. This CDR3 comprises 14 residues. Germline lookup yields CDR1 GTSNPN and CDR2 SVGIG (reference sequence). This CDR3 is CAWSITGGDTEAFF. In DNA form, the CDR3 reads TGTGCCTGGAGTATCACAGGGGGGGACACTGAAGCTTTCTTT.

The J gene is TRBJ1-5, the V gene TRBV2; D uncertain. Germline CDR1 SNHLY, CDR2 FYNNEI. There are 14 residues in the CDR3. V gave up 3 bases and J gave up 4 bases, with 10 bases separating them. CDR3 in DNA: TGTGCCAGCAGTGAGCTAGAAAAGAATCAGCCCCAGCATTTT. Encoded protein: CASSELEKNQPQHF. Full variable domain (remainder filled in from reference TRBV2 and TRBJ1-5): EPEVTQTPSHQVTQMGQEVILRCVPISNHLYFYWYRQILGQKVEFLVSFYNNEISEKSEIFDDQFSVERPDGSNFTLKIRSTKLEDSAMYFCASSELEKNQPQHFGDGTRLSIL.

The count of this clone is one. The chain joins TRBV27 to TRBJ2-7; D is perhaps TRBD2 (5 bases). Germline lookup yields CDR1 MNHEY and CDR2 SMNVEV (reference sequence). The CDR3 extends over 11 amino acids. Trimming shortened V by 8 bases and J by 6 bases, and 11 bases separated the two germline ends. CDR3 sequence (DNA): TGTGCCAGCGGGATGGGGAGCGAGCAGTACTTC. It encodes CASGMGSEQYF.

This clone was seen a single time. The chain has TRBV5-1 and TRBJ2-3; D possibly corresponds to TRBD2 (6 bases). From germline, CDR1 is SGHRS and CDR2 YFSETQ. This CDR3 spans 18 amino acids. The V and J ends lost 3 bases and 0 bases respectively, with 20 bases between them. CDR3 nucleotide sequence: TGCGCCAGCAGCTGGGGGACCTCTAGCGTTACTAGCACAGATACGCAGTATTTT. It specifies CASSWGTSSVTSTDTQYF.

This clone was counted a single time. The V gene is TRBV2, the J gene TRBJ1-2, with no clear D. V lost 7 bases and J 0 bases, leaving 12 bases between the germline ends. The CDR3 covers 14 residues. Germline V gene sequence: CDR1 SNHLY, CDR2 FYNNEI. The CDR3 loop is CASTPQDSNYGYTF. In DNA, the CDR3 is TGTGCCAGCACACCTCAGGATTCTAACTATGGCTACACCTTC.

V is TRBV28 and J is TRBJ2-5; 9 nucleotides match TRBD1. There are 16 residues in the CDR3. After removal of 5 bases from V and 5 bases from J, the junction contained 12 bases not matched to a gene. CDR1 MDHEN and CDR2 SYDVKM come from the germline V gene. The DNA for the CDR3 is TGTGCCAGCAGTCCCGGGACAGGGAGTCATTGGGAGACCCAGTACTTC. It codes for CASSPGTGSHWETQYF. The entire variable domain, with the rest obtained from reference TRBV28 and TRBJ2-5, is as follows: DVKVTQSSRYLVKRTGEKVFLECVQDMDHENMFWYRQDPGLGLRLIYFSYDVKMKEKGDIPEGYSVSREKKERFSLILESASTNQTSMYLCASSPGTGSHWETQYFGPGTRLLVL.

V gene TRBV18 combines with J gene TRBJ2-1, with 7 nucleotides matching TRBD1. The CDR3 runs to 10 residues. Per the germline V gene, CDR1 is KGHSH and CDR2 is LQKENI. After removal of 7 bases from V and 14 bases from J, the junction contained 5 bases not matched to a gene. CDR3 in DNA: TGTGCCAGCTTAGGCAGGGGGAAGTTCTTC. Protein sequence: CASLGRGKFF.

The gene calls are TRBV5-1 and TRBJ2-7, with 7 bases lining up with TRBD2. The CDR3 is 15 residues long. Germline loops: CDR1 SGHRS, CDR2 YFSETQ. Germline trimming cut 0 bases from V and 2 bases from J; bases unmatched to any gene: 5. CDR3 sequence (DNA): TGCGCCAGCAGCTTGGACCCTAGCGGTACCTACGAGCAGTACTTC. Amino acid sequence: CASSLDPSGTYEQYF. Full variable domain (remainder filled in from reference TRBV5-1 and TRBJ2-7): KAGVTQTPRYLIKTRGQQVTLSCSPISGHRSVSWYQQTPGQGLQFLFEYFSETQRNKGNFPGRFSGRQFSNSRSEMNVSTLELGDSALYLCASSLDPSGTYEQYFGPGTRLTVT.

The CDR3 spells CASTALGGNADTQYF. The CDR3 DNA reads TGTGCCAGCACCGCGCTTGGGGGGAATGCAGATACGCAGTATTTT. The chain combines TRBV6-5 with TRBJ2-3, with D perhaps matching TRBD2 (6 bases). V lost 7 bases to trimming and J lost 4 bases, with 18 bases between them. Germline lookup yields CDR1 MNHEY and CDR2 SVGAGI. This CDR3 comprises 15 residues.

The chain couples TRBV28 to TRBJ2-7; D remains unclear. Trimming took off 3 bases at V and 2 bases at J, with 14 bases between the two ends. Germline CDR1 is MDHEN and CDR2 is SYDVKM. The CDR3 spans 15 residues. Here the CDR3 DNA reads TGTGCCAGCAGTTTTTACCGTCAGGCCCCCTACGAGCAGTACTTC. The encoded protein is CASSFYRQAPYEQYF.

Concerning this clone itself: In the same sample, other DNA sequences code for this CDR3. CDR3: CASSPRDRAYEQYF. CDR3 nucleotide sequence: TGTGCCAGCAGCCCCCGGGACAGGGCCTACGAGCAGTACTTC. The chain has TRBV7-2 and TRBJ2-7; 9 bases align to TRBD1. This CDR3 has 14 residues. V lost 5 bases to trimming and J lost 2 bases; unmatched junction nucleotides: 4. Germline CDR1 SGHTA, CDR2 FQGNSA. Combining the CDR3 with reference TRBV7-2 and TRBJ2-7 gives the whole variable domain GAGVSQSPSNKVTEKGKDVELRCDPISGHTALYWYRQSLGQGLEFLIYFQGNSAPDKSGLPSDRFSAERTGGSVSTLTIQRTQQEDSAVYLCASSPRDRAYEQYFGPGTRLTVT.

The gene calls are TRBV13 and TRBJ2-7; 9 positions match TRBD1. The CDR3 has 16 residues. Germline-derived CDR1 and CDR2 are PRHDT and FYEKMQ (reference sequence). V lost 5 bases, J lost 3 bases, and 11 bases stayed unmatched. The CDR3: CASSIGRRQGGYEQYF. CDR3 bases: TGTGCCAGCAGCATCGGCCGCCGACAGGGGGGCTACGAGCAGTACTTC. Supplemented by reference TRBV13 and TRBJ2-7, the full variable domain reads AAGVIQSPRHLIKEKRETATLKCYPIPRHDTVYWYQQGPGQDPQFLISFYEKMQSDKGSIPDRFSAQQFSDYHSELNMSSLELGDSALYFCASSIGRRQGGYEQYFGPGTRLTVT.

This clone appeared a single time. This chain uses TRBV24-1 with TRBJ1-2, with 12 bases that match TRBD1. V trimming: 0 bases; J trimming: 2 bases; junction bases outside the gene matches: 9. This CDR3 comprises 19 residues. Germline V gene sequence: CDR1 KGHDR, CDR2 SFDVKD. The CDR3 reads CATSDLGSGQGAGNYGYTF. For the CDR3, the DNA is TGTGCCACCAGTGATTTGGGGTCGGGACAGGGGGCGGGAAACTATGGCTACACCTTC.

This chain connects TRBV4-3 to TRBJ2-7, with 7 bases that match TRBD2. Germline values: CDR1 LGHNA, CDR2 YSLEER. The CDR3 covers 14 residues. The J segment lost 5 bases and the V segment lost 4 bases, leaving 8 bases of the junction unmatched. The CDR3 is CASSRTGGWDEQYF. CDR3 nucleotide sequence: TGCGCCAGCAGCCGAACCGGGGGGTGGGACGAGCAGTACTTC.

This clone was seen only once. This sequence joins TRBV4-1 and TRBJ2-2; TRBD1 aligns across 7 bases. The CDR3 runs to 14 residues. Unmatched junction bases numbered 3, after V lost 4 bases and J lost 4 bases. Germline values: CDR1 MGHRA, CDR2 YSYEKL. In DNA form, the CDR3 reads TGCGCCAGCAGCCTCCGACAGGGCACCGGGGAGCTGTTTTTT. Residues: CASSLRQGTGELFF.

CDR3 in amino acids: CAISEVGRGPGDIQYF. The CDR3 DNA is TGTGCCATCAGTGAGGTTGGCAGGGGGCCTGGGGACATTCAGTACTTC. The rearrangement links TRBV10-3 to TRBJ2-4; 8 nucleotides align to TRBD1. Germline-derived CDR1 and CDR2 are ENHRY and SYGVKD. V lost 2 bases, J lost 8 bases, and 11 bases stayed unmatched. The CDR3 sequence is 16 residues long.

The chain links TRBV7-2 to TRBJ1-4; D gene uncertain. Germline loops: CDR1 SGHTA, CDR2 FQGNSA. This CDR3 is built from 16 residues. V lost 4 bases, J lost 0 bases, and 12 bases lay in between. The CDR3 bases are TGTGCCAGCAGCTCGTCTCCAGGTGCAACTAATGAAAAACTGTTTTTT. Translated, it gives CASSSSPGATNEKLFF.

This chain connects TRBV11-2 to TRBJ1-6; no definite D call. This CDR3 region has 16 residues. V was cut by 5 bases and J by 5 bases, with 16 bases left in between. Germline CDR1 SGHAT, CDR2 FQNNGV. The CDR3 sequence: CASSPSGRAHNSPLHF. The CDR3 DNA reads TGTGCCAGCAGCCCATCTGGGAGGGCTCATAATTCACCCCTCCACTTT.